This section outlines one T cell receptor beta chain sequence together with its context. The clone's antigen remains unknown. No clone much larger than this one lies a single base away; base qualities are absent. The time point label for this specimen denotes: after neoadjuvant nivolumab, at surgical resection. Patients were newly diagnosed with stage II-IVA oral cavity squamous cell carcinoma and had received no prior systemic or radiation treatment. Everyone in the cohort had locally advanced, HPV-negative oral cavity squamous cell carcinoma. No culture maintenance or expansion was done, as the peripheral blood mononuclear cells went straight to analysis. Samples came from a longitudinal correlative study of a single-arm phase II trial of neoadjuvant nivolumab in oral cavity squamous cell carcinoma. Subject-matched pre- and post-treatment PBMCs and tumors from three responders and three non-responders underwent genomic DNA-based TCRbeta sequencing. Peripheral blood mononuclear cells were collected before nivolumab treatment and again after treatment, at the time of surgery. The Maxwell RSC DNA from Cells kit was used to extract genomic DNA from PBMCs.

V drops 7 bases and J drops 0 bases, leaving 13 bases in between. The germline V gene supplies CDR1 SNHLY and CDR2 FYNNEI. From the cysteine up to the phenylalanine, the CDR3 has a length of 15 residues. Only the CDR3 DNA stays, 45 bases, in frame from base 1. This entry comes from a study of neoadjuvant anti-PD-1 for oral cavity cancer (dated by TCRdb to 2020 to 2022). Study-wide context: Three to four biweekly doses of nivolumab at 3 mg/kg were mostly administered to patients before curative-intent surgical resection. A fourth nivolumab dose was given around day 43 to patients without progression, and definitive surgical resection was performed in those patients on days 50-56. Under RECIST 1.1, a patient counted as a responder if showing complete response, partial response or stable disease, and as a non-responder if showing progression. There were roughly 11 patients in the parent correlative cohort, and the response rate was 30% to 35%.

Results and caveats for the whole study, not just this receptor: Only a few patients per response group were included in the TCR analyses, and larger cohorts for validation were called for by the authors. After neoadjuvant nivolumab, significantly higher T cell clonality (Gini index) was found within PBMCs in non-responders than in responders. A higher pretreatment blood Treg/Th17 ratio correlated with both higher pretreatment blood TCRbeta clonality and lower post-treatment tumor TCRbeta clonality.

PBMC libraries used mostly 450 to 500 ng of input genomic DNA for deep sequencing, with six replicates per sample. The immunoSEQ hsTCRbeta kit was used to prepare TCRbeta libraries according to the manufacturer's instructions. Sequencing of the completed libraries took place using an Illumina NovaSeq 6000 S4 flow cell after they had been pooled to 2.5 to 3.5 nM. The paper's data handling went like this. The immunoSEQ Analyzer was used for raw data preprocessing and quality control. The analysis was restricted to productive rearrangements, with each unique CDR3 amino acid sequence defining a clonotype. Using the R package tcR, the researchers computed the Gini-Simpson index as their estimate of repertoire clonality. Student's t test was used to compare Gini indices, while Pearson correlation assessed associations with tumor size change. In TCRdb, the immuneACCESS table is reduced to in-frame sequences with V and J assigned. These tables do not hold every clone; where another copy was compared, an unresolved V gene accounts for under half, and the others remain unexplained. D and trimming were read from the DNA, whereas the V and J calls and clone size are those reported in that table. The table for this sample lists about 32,000 clones; roughly 80% of them were counted only once. The ten most abundant clones make up almost 3.5% of the sample.

This receptor was taken from a person aged 40 to 85 with oral cavity squamous cell carcinoma. Specimen: PBMCs, collected after nivolumab (anti-PD-1) treatment. The rearrangement combines TRBV2 with TRBJ1-3; the D gene is possibly TRBD1, with 6 bases matching. The CDR3 sequence is CASTPTGPSGNTIYF. In nucleotide form, the sequence is TGTGCCAGCACCCCGACAGGTCCCTCTGGAAACACCATATATTTT.